Following are 29 T cell receptor beta chains from one sample sequenced in a study of blood T cell repertoires in COVID-19. Repertoires were generated with immunoSEQ multiplex PCR, while TCRdb's copy carries only in-frame clones and drops some. The sample records over 40,000 clones, more than 80% being singletons. Source material: peripheral blood. These receptors originate from an elderly man with acute or convalescent COVID-19.

V gene TRBV12-2 combines with J gene TRBJ1-2. TRBV12-2 is tagged as a pseudogene. This CDR3 comprises 14 residues. The chain's CDR3 is CASRPSGGCYGYTF. The CDR3 region has the DNA TGTGCAAGTCGCCCATCGGGGGGATGCTATGGCTACACCTTC.

The V and J genes are TRBV4-1 and TRBJ2-7, with 9 bases matching TRBD1. J lost 3 bases, V lost 4 bases, and 7 bases had no gene match. Germline lookup yields CDR1 MGHRA and CDR2 YSYEKL. This CDR3 is built from 15 residues. The CDR3 DNA follows: TGCGCCAGCAGCCTTCGGACAGGGGACTACTACGAGCAGTACTTC. This sequence encodes CASSLRTGDYYEQYF.

This sequence joins TRBV10-3 and TRBJ2-7; 8 bases line up with TRBD1. This CDR3 has 14 residues. V shed 6 bases and J 3 bases; nucleotides not matched to a gene: 7. Germline V lookup: CDR1 ENHRY, CDR2 SYGVKD. CDR3 in amino acids: CAISPGQEIYEQYF. CDR3 in DNA: TGTGCCATCAGCCCGGGACAGGAGATCTACGAGCAGTACTTC.

The gene calls are TRBV19 and TRBJ1-1, with D possibly matching TRBD1 (5 bases). This CDR3 contains 15 residues. V dropped 5 bases and J dropped 1 base, with 14 bases sitting between them. Germline V gives CDR1 LNHDA, CDR2 SQIVND (reference sequence). The CDR3 reads CASSPRQPGNTEAFF. In DNA, the CDR3 is TGTGCCAGTAGTCCCAGACAGCCGGGGAACACTGAAGCTTTCTTT.

This clone was seen more than once but under ten times. The gene calls are TRBV21-1 and TRBJ1-5; the table calls TRBD1, which could not be checked here. TRBV21-1 is assigned pseudogene status. The CDR3 sequence is 18 residues long. The CDR3 DNA reads TGTGCCAGCAGCACCTGCAGGACAGGGAGACTTTCAAATCAGCCCCAGCATTTT. Translation: CASSTCRTGRLSNQPQHF.

This clone has just one count. V is TRBV3-1 (or the pseudogene TRBV3-2) and J is TRBJ1-2, with D possibly being TRBD1 (6 bases). The CDR3 sequence is 16 residues long. Germline CDR1 is LGHDT and CDR2 is YNNKEL (reference sequence). V gave up 4 bases and J gave up 2 bases, with 17 bases separating them. The CDR3 here is CASSPAGTQANYGYTF. The DNA of the CDR3 is TGTGCCAGCAGCCCCGCCGGGACACAGGCCAACTATGGCTACACCTTC.

The CDR3: CASRGGGAKHLDTQYF. The CDR3 nucleotides read TGTGCCAGCAGAGGTGGGGGGGCCAAACACTTAGATACGCAGTATTTT. This chain links TRBV2 with TRBJ2-3; TRBD2 is a possible D gene (7 bases). Germline V lookup: CDR1 SNHLY, CDR2 FYNNEI. The germline V and J ends were trimmed by 6 bases and 5 bases, with 21 bases remaining between them. The CDR3 runs 16 residues.

The V call is TRBV2, the J call TRBJ1-3; weak D call: TRBD1 (5 bases). The CDR3 contains 15 residues. Trimming left V 6 bases short and J 0 bases short, with 12 bases between. The V gene's germline CDR1 is SNHLY and CDR2 FYNNEI. The CDR3 region has the DNA TGTGCCAGCAGGAATCAGGGATCCTCTGGAAACACCATATATTTT. Its translation: CASRNQGSSGNTIYF.

The chain is built from TRBV27 and TRBJ1-6, with a possible D match to TRBD1 (6 bases). Germline-derived CDR1 and CDR2 are MNHEY and SMNVEV (reference sequence). Deletions cut 4 bases from V and 7 bases from J, with 14 bases between. There are 15 residues in the CDR3. The CDR3 DNA is TGTGCCAGCAGTTACGACAGGAACCTGAATTCACCCCTCCACTTT. It is translated as CASSYDRNLNSPLHF.

The chain recombines TRBV3-1 (or the pseudogene TRBV3-2) with TRBJ1-2, with D uncertain. Per the germline V gene, CDR1 is LGHDT and CDR2 is YNNKEL (reference sequence). This CDR3 region has 12 residues. Between the trimmed V and J ends, which lost 0 bases and 7 bases, there was a span of 6 bases. CDR3 sequence: CASSQDWSGYTF. The CDR3 DNA reads as TGTGCCAGCAGCCAAGATTGGAGTGGCTACACCTTC.

CDR3 in amino acids: CSASPPRGNNYGYTF. CDR3 coding DNA: TGCAGTGCTAGTCCCCCTCGGGGGAATAACTATGGCTACACCTTC. V is TRBV20-1 and J is TRBJ1-2; a possible D gene is TRBD1 (5 bases). Germline values: CDR1 DFQATT, CDR2 SNEGSKA (reference sequence). CDR3 length: 15 amino acids. V was shortened by 3 bases and J by 1 base, with 15 bases between the two germline ends.

The chain links TRBV20-1 to TRBJ1-2; the D gene is possibly TRBD1 (5 bases). Trimming stripped 3 bases from V and 6 bases from J, with 8 bases between. The CDR3 loop spans 11 amino acids. Germline-derived CDR1 and CDR2 are DFQATT and SNEGSKA (reference sequence). CDR3 loop: CSASLGHGYTF. The CDR3, as DNA: TGCAGTGCTAGTCTGGGGCATGGCTACACCTTC.

The genes are TRBV6-5 and TRBJ1-1; 7 bases map to TRBD1. The CDR3 runs 15 residues. V gave up 0 bases and J gave up 9 bases; unmatched junction bases: 10. CDR1 and CDR2 (germline): MNHEY, SVGAGI. CDR3 loop: CASSYSVGRDSQAFF. The CDR3 DNA reads TGTGCCAGCAGTTACTCGGTCGGCCGGGACAGCCAAGCTTTCTTT.

This clone has just a few counts. The V call is TRBV7-9, the J call TRBJ1-6; D unclear. Trimming pared 5 bases from V and 7 bases from J, leaving 9 bases between. The CDR3 runs to 13 residues. Germline CDR1 and CDR2: SEHNR and FQNEAQ (reference sequence). CDR3: CASSPQKNSPLHF. CDR3 bases: TGTGCCAGCAGCCCCCAAAAAAATTCACCCCTCCACTTT.

This clone was detected only once. The chain employs TRBV15 and TRBJ2-1; 9 bases agree with TRBD2. The germline gives CDR1 LNHNV, CDR2 YYDKDF (reference sequence). The CDR3 extends over 15 amino acids. With 0 bases clipped from V and 9 bases from J, the junction kept 6 bases outside the gene matches. Here the CDR3 reads CATSREAGGLSEQFF. The CDR3 bases are TGTGCCACCAGCAGAGAAGCGGGGGGCCTTAGTGAGCAGTTCTTC.

This clone was seen once. The V and J genes are TRBV6-5 and TRBJ1-2; no firm D call. The CDR3 is 14 residues long. The ends were cut back, 6 bases at V and 4 bases at J, with 15 bases in the middle. CDR1 is MNHEY and CDR2 is SVGAGI in the germline V gene. This CDR3 reads CASRSGRRVYGYTF. The CDR3 nucleotides are TGTGCCAGCAGAAGCGGTCGCCGGGTCTATGGCTACACCTTC.

V gene TRBV6-1 combines with J gene TRBJ2-5, with TRBD1 matching 8 bases. The CDR3 has 15 amino acids. The trim removed 1 base at V and 2 bases at J, leaving 3 bases unmatched. In germline, CDR1 is MNHNS, CDR2 SASEGT. The CDR3 coding sequence is TGTGCCAGCAGTGAAGGGGACAGGAATCAAGAGACCCAGTACTTC. Amino acid sequence: CASSEGDRNQETQYF.

A single count supports this clone. The J gene is TRBJ1-2, the V gene TRBV3-1 (or the pseudogene TRBV3-2); D gene uncertain. With 2 bases removed from V and 7 bases from J, the gap between germline ends came to 11 bases. CDR1 and CDR2 from the germline V gene are LGHDT and YNNKEL (reference sequence). The CDR3 runs 13 residues. CDR3 DNA: TGTGCCAGCAGCCAATCCCCGGTACGTGGCTACACCTTC. This encodes CASSQSPVRGYTF.

V and J are TRBV9 and TRBJ2-7; D gene uncertain. V was trimmed by 0 bases and J by 8 bases, leaving 15 bases between them. Per germline, CDR1 SGDLS and CDR2 YYNGEE. The CDR3 runs 14 residues. The DNA of the CDR3 is TGTGCCAGCAGCGTAGAAGCAACCGTAACCCAGCAGTACTTC. Its translation is CASSVEATVTQQYF.

CDR3 sequence: CASSLVGQGSNTEAFF. The CDR3 DNA is TGCGCCAGCAGCTTGGTGGGACAGGGGTCCAACACTGAAGCTTTCTTT. This chain connects TRBV5-1 to TRBJ1-1; TRBD1 matches at 10 bases. This CDR3 region has 16 residues. The J segment lost 2 bases and the V segment lost 0 bases, leaving 4 bases of the junction unmatched. CDR1 is SGHRS and CDR2 is YFSETQ in the germline V gene.

This sequence joins TRBV14 and TRBJ1-1; perhaps TRBD1 as D (6 bases). Germline assignment: CDR1 SGHDN and CDR2 FVKESK. There are 18 residues in the CDR3. Trimming took off 3 bases at V and 6 bases at J, with 26 bases between the two ends. The CDR3 loop is CASSHYGTFGSIVPEAFF. In DNA, the CDR3 is TGTGCCAGCAGCCATTACGGGACATTTGGTTCAATCGTCCCTGAAGCTTTCTTT.

The CDR3 region has the DNA TGTGCCAGCAGCCAATTACTTAGCGGGGGGCGTCAAAACATTCAGTACTTC. Protein product: CASSQLLSGGRQNIQYF. This chain connects TRBV3-1 (or the pseudogene TRBV3-2) to TRBJ2-4, with 10 bases matching TRBD2. Germline loops: CDR1 LGHDT, CDR2 YNNKEL (reference sequence). Trimming removed 2 bases from V and 5 bases from J; junction bases left unmatched: 9. The CDR3 extends over 17 amino acids.

V is TRBV3-1 (or the pseudogene TRBV3-2) and J is TRBJ2-1; possibly TRBD2 for D (5 bases). The CDR3 runs 15 residues. V dropped 1 base and J dropped 5 bases, with 12 bases sitting between them. The germline V gene encodes CDR1 LGHDT and CDR2 YNNKEL (reference sequence). CDR3 sequence (DNA): TGTGCCAGCAGCCAAGGCCCGGGGAAAAACAATGAGCAGTTCTTC. Translating gives CASSQGPGKNNEQFF.

This clone has only one observation. The V and J genes are TRBV19 and TRBJ2-7; 8 positions match TRBD1. The germline V gene encodes CDR1 LNHDA and CDR2 SQIVND (reference sequence). Trimming removed 1 base from V and 6 bases from J; junction bases left unmatched: 11. This CDR3 comprises 16 residues. CDR3 loop: CASSIVFRGQLREQYF. The DNA for the CDR3 is TGTGCCAGTAGTATAGTTTTCAGGGGGCAGCTTCGCGAGCAGTACTTC.

This clone was seen more than once but under ten times. The J gene is TRBJ1-6, the V gene TRBV6-5; 8 positions agree with TRBD1. Germline CDR1 MNHEY, CDR2 SVGAGI. There are 16 residues in the CDR3. V lost 2 bases and J lost 6; bases outside the gene matches: 6. The CDR3 here is CASSYGLDRGNSPLHF. The CDR3 DNA follows: TGTGCCAGCAGTTACGGGCTCGACAGGGGTAATTCACCCCTCCACTTT.

The chain carries TRBV6-2 or TRBV6-3 and TRBJ2-2; no clear D. The CDR3 has 14 residues. V lost 4 bases to trimming and J lost 1 base, with 7 bases between them. Germline CDR1 MNHEY, CDR2 SVGEGT. The CDR3 reads CASSSILNTGELFF. The CDR3 coding sequence is TGTGCCAGCAGTTCCATACTGAACACCGGGGAGCTGTTTTTT.

This clone appeared a single time. V and J are TRBV2 and TRBJ2-7, with TRBD1 identical over 9 bases. The CDR3 runs 15 residues. J was trimmed by 5 bases and V by 4 bases; bases with no gene match: 9. Germline values: CDR1 SNHLY, CDR2 FYNNEI. The CDR3 sequence is CASSGPDRGKNEQYF. CDR3 in DNA: TGTGCCAGCAGTGGGCCGGACAGGGGTAAAAACGAGCAGTACTTC.

This clone has only a few counts. The chain carries TRBV18 and TRBJ2-2, with D perhaps matching TRBD1 (5 bases). The germline V gene has CDR1 KGHSH and CDR2 LQKENI. The CDR3 spans 13 residues. V lost 3 bases to trimming and J lost 5 bases, with 7 bases between them. CDR3 sequence (DNA): TGTGCCAGCTCACCCAGGGATACCGGGGAGCTGTTTTTT. Amino acids: CASSPRDTGELFF.

Comment on this clone: The junction and the germline gene differ at one end; a read error may be behind it. The CDR3 region has the DNA TGTGCCAGCAGTAGGAACAGTGAAGCTTTCTTT. Translating gives CASSRNSEAFF. The chain employs TRBV6-6 and TRBJ1-1, with D hard to call. The CDR3 totals 11 residues. Germline CDR1 and CDR2: MNHNY and SVGAGI (reference sequence).